This TCR beta chain emerged from a study of T cell responses to AZD1222 COVID-19 vaccine. Whole-study findings and limits: The study reported that nearly half of spike-specific TCRs target unmutated variant regions. Seropositive at baseline were only six or seven AZD1222 recipients. Clonal diversity was possibly underestimated; the donors were predominantly white British and more often female.

The data were produced by immunoSEQ multiplex PCR, yet TCRdb's version contains in-frame clones alone and is incomplete. The repertoire includes 95,000 to 100,000 clones, 87% of them detected once, and around 9.6% sits in the top ten. This clone was observed a single time. As yet, its antigen is unknown. The source of this sequence is an adult who received the AZD1222 COVID-19 vaccine. The sequencing used peripheral blood, collected 28 days after the second AZD1222 dose.

In nucleotides, the CDR3 is TGTGCCAGCAGTCTTGCGGGACTAGTCCACGAGCAGTACTTC. It encodes CASSLAGLVHEQYF. The chain combines TRBV28 with TRBJ2-7; TRBD2 aligns across 8 bases. CDR1 is MDHEN, CDR2 SYDVKM, per germline. There are 14 residues in the CDR3. J gave up 5 bases and V 5 bases, and 8 bases lay outside the gene matches. The full variable domain, its missing parts supplied by reference TRBV28 and TRBJ2-7, is DVKVTQSSRYLVKRTGEKVFLECVQDMDHENMFWYRQDPGLGLRLIYFSYDVKMKEKGDIPEGYSVSREKKERFSLILESASTNQTSMYLCASSLAGLVHEQYFGPGTRLTVT.